These 19 T cell receptor beta chains were sequenced from one sample in a study of cytomegalovirus exposure and HLA in healthy donors (dated by TCRdb to 2015 to 2018). Library creation used the immunoSEQ multiplex PCR assay. For the multiplex PCR, a mixture combining 60 forward primers for TCR Vbeta segments and 13 reverse primers for TCR Jbeta segments was used. TCRdb provides this immuneACCESS table in a form limited to in-frame rearrangements. Some clones are lacking; in checked studies, under half of them reflect an unresolved V gene, and why the rest are absent is not known. This specimen's table enumerates about 210,000 clones. Clones ranked in the top ten supply about 0.9% of the sample. Input material: PBMCs. The receptors shown here come from a young woman in good health and CMV-seropositive.

V gene TRBV6-5 combines with J gene TRBJ2-3, with TRBD2 matching 13 bases. V lost 8 bases to trimming and J lost 3 bases; unmatched junction nucleotides: 2. This CDR3 comprises 14 residues. CDR1 is MNHEY and CDR2 is SVGAGI in the germline V gene. The chain's CDR3 is CASGLAGATDTQYF. The CDR3 nucleotides read TGTGCCAGCGGACTAGCGGGGGCGACAGATACGCAGTATTTT.

The V and J genes are TRBV30 and TRBJ2-2; possibly TRBD2 for D (5 bases). V was trimmed by 4 bases and J by 6 bases, leaving 6 bases between them. In germline, CDR1 is GTSNPN, CDR2 SVGIG (reference sequence). The CDR3 totals 11 residues. CDR3 coding DNA: TGTGCCTGGAAGGAGGCCGGGGAGCTGTTTTTT. It yields the protein CAWKEAGELFF.

The chain uses TRBV5-1 and TRBJ2-7, with 9 bases identical to TRBD1. V shed 2 bases and J 5 bases; nucleotides not matched to a gene: 5. The CDR3 spans 14 residues. CDR1 is SGHRS, CDR2 YFSETQ, per germline. The chain's CDR3 is CASSLSDRGDEQYF. CDR3 in DNA: TGCGCCAGCAGCTTATCGGACAGGGGTGACGAGCAGTACTTC.

The chain has TRBV27 and TRBJ1-2, with 7 positions matching TRBD1. Germline lookup yields CDR1 MNHEY and CDR2 SMNVEV (reference sequence). Unmatched junction bases numbered 4, after V lost 3 bases and J lost 0 bases. This CDR3 region has 15 residues. DNA of the CDR3: TGTGCCAGCAGTTTTAGGGGACAGACTAACTATGGCTACACCTTC. Translation: CASSFRGQTNYGYTF.

The chain combines TRBV28 with TRBJ1-2; maybe TRBD1 (5 bases). Germline V gene lookup returns CDR1 MDHEN and CDR2 SYDVKM. This CDR3 is 14 amino acids long. V lost 3 bases, J lost 0 bases, and 8 bases lay in between. CDR3 sequence: CASSLGQANYGYTF. In DNA form, the CDR3 reads TGTGCCAGCAGTTTGGGGCAGGCTAACTATGGCTACACCTTC.

This chain links TRBV19 with TRBJ1-1, with 7 bases fitting TRBD1. CDR1 LNHDA and CDR2 SQIVND come from the germline V gene (reference sequence). The junction had 6 bases not matched to a gene; V was cut back by 5 bases and J by 0 bases. The length of the CDR3 is 15 residues. CDR3 coding DNA: TGTGCCAGTAGTTATCCGGGACAGCTGAACACTGAAGCTTTCTTT. It specifies CASSYPGQLNTEAFF.

The rearrangement joins TRBV7-2 to TRBJ1-5, with TRBD1 matching 7 bases. Germline loops: CDR1 SGHTA, CDR2 FQGNSA. Unmatched junction bases numbered 2, after V lost 4 bases and J lost 2 bases. This CDR3 is 14 amino acids long. The CDR3 loop is CASSSTGGNQPQHF. In nucleotides, the CDR3 is TGTGCCAGCAGCTCAACAGGGGGCAATCAGCCCCAGCATTTT.

The J gene is TRBJ1-1, the V gene TRBV6-6; possibly TRBD1 for D (5 bases). The CDR3 is made up of 14 amino acids. V was shortened by 1 base and J by 1 base, with 7 bases between the two germline ends. The V gene's germline CDR1 is MNHNY and CDR2 SVGAGI (reference sequence). In DNA, the CDR3 is TGTGCCAGCAGTTACTACAGGTCGAACACTGAAGCTTTCTTT. Protein product: CASSYYRSNTEAFF.

The chain uses TRBV2 and TRBJ1-1; maybe TRBD1 (5 bases). V lost 11 bases, J lost 8 bases, and 15 bases lay in between. The germline V gene has CDR1 SNHLY and CDR2 FYNNEI. This CDR3 comprises 11 residues. CDR3 protein: CALLSGAEAFF. In DNA form, the CDR3 reads TGTGCCCTTCTAAGCGGGGCCGAAGCTTTCTTT.

The chain carries TRBV27 and TRBJ2-3; 10 bases fit TRBD2. With V trimmed by 1 base and J by 3 bases, 4 bases remained unmatched. This CDR3 contains 16 residues. Per germline, CDR1 MNHEY and CDR2 SMNVEV (reference sequence). CDR3 loop: CASSLFGLAATDTQYF. The CDR3 DNA reads as TGTGCCAGCAGTTTATTCGGACTAGCGGCGACAGATACGCAGTATTTT.

For this clone: At one end, the junction sequence differs from germline, possibly due to a read error. The gene calls are TRBV30 and TRBJ2-5, with D possibly being TRBD2 (6 bases). Germline-derived CDR1 and CDR2 are GTSNPN and SVGIG (reference sequence). This CDR3 is built from 13 residues. The CDR3 reads CAGSPGTQETQYF. The CDR3 DNA is TGTGCCGGGAGTCCCGGGACTCAAGAGACCCAGTACTTC.

This sequence joins TRBV29-1 and TRBJ2-2, with D uncertain. CDR3 length equals 14 residues. V was shortened by 5 bases and J by 4 bases, with 14 bases between the two germline ends. Looked up from germline, CDR1 is SQVTM and CDR2 is ANQGSEA. CDR3 loop: CSVKASSATGELFF. The CDR3 region has the DNA TGCAGCGTTAAGGCTAGTTCGGCCACCGGGGAGCTGTTTTTT.

The V call is TRBV29-1, the J call TRBJ2-5, with 7 bases fitting TRBD2. The V and J ends lost 6 bases and 5 bases, in that order; junction bases with no gene match: 6. The CDR3 is 12 amino acids. The germline gives CDR1 SQVTM, CDR2 ANQGSEA. CDR3 in amino acids: CSVNSGIETQYF. In DNA, the CDR3 is TGCAGCGTAAACAGCGGGATCGAGACCCAGTACTTC.

The gene calls are TRBV28 and TRBJ1-5; 12 positions match TRBD1. CDR3 length: 16 amino acids. The trim removed 5 bases at V and 6 bases at J, leaving 8 bases unmatched. The germline gives CDR1 MDHEN, CDR2 SYDVKM. As DNA, the CDR3 is TGTGCCAGCAGTCACCCCCGGGACAGGGGGCTTCAGCCCCAGCATTTT. Protein product: CASSHPRDRGLQPQHF.

This chain links TRBV10-3 with TRBJ2-5; perhaps TRBD2 as D (5 bases). The CDR3 loop spans 13 amino acids. The germline gives CDR1 ENHRY, CDR2 SYGVKD. Trimming took 0 bases from V and 3 from J, leaving 5 bases between them. DNA of the CDR3: TGTGCCATCAGTGAGTCCGGGGAAGAGACCCAGTACTTC. This encodes CAISESGEETQYF.

The chain links TRBV14 to TRBJ2-1; tentatively, D is TRBD1 (6 bases). Trimming took 4 bases from V and 2 from J, leaving 18 bases between them. The CDR3 is 17 residues long. Germline V CDR1 and CDR2: SGHDN, FVKESK. The CDR3 here is CASSLDFGGYAYNEQFF. The CDR3 DNA follows: TGTGCCAGCAGCCTAGACTTTGGGGGCTATGCCTACAATGAGCAGTTCTTC. Drawing the rest from reference TRBV14 and TRBJ2-1, the complete variable domain is EAGVTQFPSHSVIEKGQTVTLRCDPISGHDNLYWYRRVMGKEIKFLLHFVKESKQDESGMPNNRFLAERTGGTYSTLKVQPAELEDSGVYFCASSLDFGGYAYNEQFFGPGTRLTVL.

The chain joins TRBV28 to TRBJ2-1; 7 bases align to TRBD2. Unmatched junction bases numbered 12, after V lost 9 bases and J lost 4 bases. CDR3 length equals 15 residues. Germline-derived CDR1 and CDR2 are MDHEN and SYDVKM. The chain's CDR3 is CASTGGDYRYNEQFF. In DNA form, the CDR3 reads TGTGCCAGTACTGGGGGGGACTACCGTTACAATGAGCAGTTCTTC. Looking up the rest from reference TRBV28 and TRBJ2-1 gives the full variable domain: DVKVTQSSRYLVKRTGEKVFLECVQDMDHENMFWYRQDPGLGLRLIYFSYDVKMKEKGDIPEGYSVSREKKERFSLILESASTNQTSMYLCASTGGDYRYNEQFFGPGTRLTVL.

The chain employs TRBV10-1 and TRBJ2-3, with TRBD2 identical over 12 bases. The CDR3 runs to 15 residues. V lost 3 bases, J lost 6 bases, and 4 bases stayed unmatched. The germline CDR1 and CDR2 sequences are WNHNN and SYGVQD (reference sequence). CDR3 protein: CASSDLAGGFDTQYF. The CDR3 nucleotides are TGCGCCAGCAGTGACCTAGCGGGAGGGTTCGATACGCAGTATTTT.

The chain employs TRBV2 and TRBJ2-7; the match to TRBD1 covers 12 bases. Germline values: CDR1 SNHLY, CDR2 FYNNEI. With V trimmed by 4 bases and J by 9 bases, 16 bases remained unmatched. The CDR3 is 17 residues long. The CDR3 is CASSAVSSGTGGVGQYF. In DNA, the CDR3 is TGTGCCAGCAGTGCTGTCTCCTCCGGGACAGGGGGCGTCGGGCAGTACTTC.